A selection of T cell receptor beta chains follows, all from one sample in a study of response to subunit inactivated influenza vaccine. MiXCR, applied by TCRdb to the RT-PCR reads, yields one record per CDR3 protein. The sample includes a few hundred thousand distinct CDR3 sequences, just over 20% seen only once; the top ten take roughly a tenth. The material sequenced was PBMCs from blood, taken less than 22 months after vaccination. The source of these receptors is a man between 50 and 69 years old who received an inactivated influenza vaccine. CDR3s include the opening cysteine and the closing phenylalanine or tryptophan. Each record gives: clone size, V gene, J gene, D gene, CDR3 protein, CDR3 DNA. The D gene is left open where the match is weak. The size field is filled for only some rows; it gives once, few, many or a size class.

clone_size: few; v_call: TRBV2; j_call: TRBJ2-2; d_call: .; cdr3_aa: CASKTAELPGELFF; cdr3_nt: TGTGCCAGCAAGACGGCGGAGTTGCCCGGGGAGCTGTTTTTT
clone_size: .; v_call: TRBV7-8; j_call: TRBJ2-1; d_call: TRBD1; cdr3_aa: CASSSHHFDRGLYNEQFF; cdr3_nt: TGTGCCAGCAGCTCGCACCACTTCGACAGGGGGCTCTACAATGAGCAGTTCTTC
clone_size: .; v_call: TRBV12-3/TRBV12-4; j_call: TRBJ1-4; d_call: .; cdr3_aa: CASSWTGEKLFF; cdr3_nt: TGTGCCAGCAGTTGGACCGGGGAAAAACTGTTTTTT
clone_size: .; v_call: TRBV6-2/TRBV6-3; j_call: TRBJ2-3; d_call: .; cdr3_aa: CASSYSRLRESADTQYF; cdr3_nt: TGTGCCAGCAGTTACTCGCGATTAAGGGAGAGTGCAGATACGCAGTATTTT
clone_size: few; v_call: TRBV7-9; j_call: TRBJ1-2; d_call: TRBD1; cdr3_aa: CASSLARGTGYTF; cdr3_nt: TGTGCCAGCAGCTTAGCCAGGGGGACTGGCTACACCTTC
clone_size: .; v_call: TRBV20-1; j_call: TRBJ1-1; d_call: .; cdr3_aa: CSARRPGRNTEAFF; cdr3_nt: TGCAGTGCTCGTAGGCCCGGGAGGAACACTGAAGCTTTCTTT
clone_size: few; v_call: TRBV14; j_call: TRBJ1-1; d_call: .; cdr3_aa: CASSQDPGQAEAFF; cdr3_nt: TGTGCCAGCAGCCAAGACCCCGGGCAGGCTGAAGCTTTCTTT
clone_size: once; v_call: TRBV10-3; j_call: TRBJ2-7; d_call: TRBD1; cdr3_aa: CAISSRVQGADSQQYF; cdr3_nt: TGTGCCATCAGCTCTAGAGTACAGGGGGCGGATTCTCAGCAGTACTTC
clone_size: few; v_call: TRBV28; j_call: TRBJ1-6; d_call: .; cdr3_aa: CASSLRGIDSPLHF; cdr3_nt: TGTGCCAGCAGTTTACGGGGGATCGATTCACCCCTCCACTTT
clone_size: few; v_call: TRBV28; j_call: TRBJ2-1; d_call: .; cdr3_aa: CASSMAGGVYNEQFF; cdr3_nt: TGTGCCAGCAGTATGGCAGGGGGGGTCTACAATGAGCAGTTCTTC
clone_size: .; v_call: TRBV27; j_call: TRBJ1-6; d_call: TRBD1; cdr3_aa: CASTPRTGVLPLHF; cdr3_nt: TGTGCCAGCACCCCCCGGACAGGGGTGTTGCCCCTCCACTTT
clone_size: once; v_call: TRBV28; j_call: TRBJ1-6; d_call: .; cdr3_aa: CASSFPGSGLHF; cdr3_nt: TGTGCCAGCAGTTTTCCAGGGTCTGGTCTCCACTTT
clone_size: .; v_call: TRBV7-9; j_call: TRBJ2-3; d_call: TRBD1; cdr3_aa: CASRQNRGLTDTQYF; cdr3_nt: TGTGCCAGCAGACAAAACAGGGGGCTAACAGATACGCAGTATTTT
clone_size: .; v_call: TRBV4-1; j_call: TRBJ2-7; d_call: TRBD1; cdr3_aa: CASSQQEGQGPYEQYF; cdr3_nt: TGCGCCAGCAGCCAGCAGGAGGGACAGGGACCCTACGAGCAGTACTTC
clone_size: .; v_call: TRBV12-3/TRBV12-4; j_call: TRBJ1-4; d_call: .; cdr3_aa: CASSVGGARGEKLFF; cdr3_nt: TGTGCCAGCAGTGTCGGGGGGGCCCGTGGTGAAAAACTGTTTTTT
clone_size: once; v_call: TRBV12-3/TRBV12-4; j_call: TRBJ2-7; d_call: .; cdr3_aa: CASSLRDRGEQYF; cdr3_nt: TGTGCCAGCAGTTTAAGGGATAGGGGAGAGCAGTACTTC
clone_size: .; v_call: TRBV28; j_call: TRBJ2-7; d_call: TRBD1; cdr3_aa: CASEMGQGFYEQYF; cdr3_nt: TGTGCCAGTGAAATGGGACAGGGATTCTACGAGCAGTACTTC
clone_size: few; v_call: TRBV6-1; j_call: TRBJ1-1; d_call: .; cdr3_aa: CASSTPGPYTEAFF; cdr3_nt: TGTGCCAGCAGTACCCCCGGCCCCTACACTGAAGCTTTCTTT
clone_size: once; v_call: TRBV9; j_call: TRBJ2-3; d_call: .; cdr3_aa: CASSAAFDTQYF; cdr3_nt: TGTGCCAGCAGCGCCGCTTTTGATACGCAGTATTTT
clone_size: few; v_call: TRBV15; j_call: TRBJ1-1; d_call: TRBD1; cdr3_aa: CATMLGQGMNTEAFF; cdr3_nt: TGTGCCACCATGCTAGGACAGGGAATGAACACTGAAGCTTTCTTT
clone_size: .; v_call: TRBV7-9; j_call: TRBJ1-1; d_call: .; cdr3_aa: CASGLPVNTEAFF; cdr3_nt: TGTGCCAGCGGCCTGCCCGTGAACACTGAAGCTTTCTTT
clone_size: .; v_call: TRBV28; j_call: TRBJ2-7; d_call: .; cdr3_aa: CASSTPGPTNEQYF; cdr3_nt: TGTGCCAGCAGTACACCGGGACCTACAAACGAGCAGTACTTC
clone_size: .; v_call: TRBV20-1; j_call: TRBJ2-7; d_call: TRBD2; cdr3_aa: CSARLAEVPKEQYF; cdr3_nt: TGCAGTGCTAGACTAGCGGAAGTGCCGAAAGAGCAGTACTTC
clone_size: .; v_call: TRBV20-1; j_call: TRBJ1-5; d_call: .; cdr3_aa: CSAMPGIQRPQHF; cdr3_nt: TGCAGTGCTATGCCGGGGATACAGCGGCCCCAGCATTTT
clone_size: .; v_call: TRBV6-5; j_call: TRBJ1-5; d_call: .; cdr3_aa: CANSSEAPYSNQPQHF; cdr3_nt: TGTGCCAACAGTTCTGAGGCGCCATATAGCAATCAGCCCCAGCATTTT
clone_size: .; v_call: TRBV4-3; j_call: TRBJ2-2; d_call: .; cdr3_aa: CASSQDKVTGELFF; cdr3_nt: TGCGCCAGCAGCCAAGACAAGGTTACCGGGGAGCTGTTTTTT
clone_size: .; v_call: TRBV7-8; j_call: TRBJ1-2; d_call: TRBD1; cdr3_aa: CASSSSTGGLGYTF; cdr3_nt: TGTGCCAGCAGCTCCAGTACAGGGGGCCTGGGCTACACCTTC
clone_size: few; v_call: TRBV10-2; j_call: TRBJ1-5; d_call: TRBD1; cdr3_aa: CASSETGGSQPQHF; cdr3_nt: TGCGCCAGCAGTGAAACAGGGGGGAGTCAGCCCCAGCATTTT
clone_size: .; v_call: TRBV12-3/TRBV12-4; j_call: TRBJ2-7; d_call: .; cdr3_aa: CASSLGQGSEQYF; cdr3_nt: TGTGCCAGCAGTTTGGGGCAGGGATCCGAGCAGTACTTC
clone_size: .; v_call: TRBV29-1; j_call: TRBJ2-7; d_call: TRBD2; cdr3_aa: CSVELAGAEQYF; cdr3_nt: TGCAGCGTTGAGCTAGCGGGAGCCGAGCAGTACTTC
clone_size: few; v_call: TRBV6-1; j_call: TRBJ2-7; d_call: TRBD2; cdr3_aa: CASSLAGTSGRYEQYF; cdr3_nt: TGTGCCAGCAGTCTAGCCGGGACTAGCGGACGCTACGAGCAGTACTTC
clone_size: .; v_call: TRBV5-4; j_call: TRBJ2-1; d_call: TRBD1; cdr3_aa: CASSFDRASYNEQFF; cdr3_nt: TGTGCCAGCAGCTTCGACAGGGCGTCCTACAATGAGCAGTTCTTC
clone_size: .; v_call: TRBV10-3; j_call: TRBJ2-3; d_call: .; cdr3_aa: CAISEYGGDADTQYF; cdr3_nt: TGTGCCATCAGTGAGTACGGAGGGGATGCAGATACGCAGTATTTT
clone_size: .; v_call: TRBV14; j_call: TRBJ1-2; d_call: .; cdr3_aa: CASSQQGLGNYGYTF; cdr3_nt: TGTGCCAGCAGCCAACAGGGGCTCGGGAACTATGGCTACACCTTC
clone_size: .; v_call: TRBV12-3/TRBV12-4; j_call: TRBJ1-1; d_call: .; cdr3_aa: CASNLDSAMNTEAFF; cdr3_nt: TGTGCCAGCAACCTGGACAGTGCTATGAACACTGAAGCTTTCTTT
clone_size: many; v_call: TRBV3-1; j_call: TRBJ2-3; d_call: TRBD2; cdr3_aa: CASSQLAGGTDTQYF; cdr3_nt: TGTGCCAGCAGCCAACTAGCGGGGGGCACAGATACGCAGTATTTT
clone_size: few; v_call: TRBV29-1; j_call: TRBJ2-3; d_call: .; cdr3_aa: CSVGKGSTDTQYF; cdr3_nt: TGCAGCGTTGGGAAGGGTAGCACAGATACGCAGTATTTT
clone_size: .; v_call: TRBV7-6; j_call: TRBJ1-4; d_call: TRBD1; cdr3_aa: CASSLERQGANEKLFF; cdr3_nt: TGTGCCAGCAGCTTAGAAAGGCAGGGGGCTAATGAAAAACTGTTTTTT
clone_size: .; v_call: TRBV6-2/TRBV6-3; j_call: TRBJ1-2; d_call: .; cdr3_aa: CASNRDSFYGYTF; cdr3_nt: TGTGCCAGCAACAGAGACAGCTTCTATGGCTACACCTTC
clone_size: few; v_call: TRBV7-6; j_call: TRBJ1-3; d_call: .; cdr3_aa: CASSPRPTASGNTIYF; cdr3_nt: TGTGCCAGCAGCCCGAGACCGACAGCCTCTGGAAACACCATATATTTT
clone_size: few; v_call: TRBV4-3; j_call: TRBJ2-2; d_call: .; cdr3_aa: CASSPHHRGGSTGELFF; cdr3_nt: TGCGCCAGCAGCCCGCATCACAGGGGAGGGTCGACCGGGGAGCTGTTTTTT